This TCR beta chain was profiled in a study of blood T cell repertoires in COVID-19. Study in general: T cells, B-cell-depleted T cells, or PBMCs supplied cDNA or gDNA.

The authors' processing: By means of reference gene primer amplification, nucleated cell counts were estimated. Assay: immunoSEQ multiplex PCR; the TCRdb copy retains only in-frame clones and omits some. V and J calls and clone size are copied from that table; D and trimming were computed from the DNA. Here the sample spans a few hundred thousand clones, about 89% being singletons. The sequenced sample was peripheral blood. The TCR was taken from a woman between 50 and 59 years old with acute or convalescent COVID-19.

The CDR3 sequence: CASSLTIFRDRGERDYGYTF. The CDR3 DNA reads TGCGCCAGCAGCTTGACTATCTTCCGGGACAGGGGAGAACGAGACTATGGCTACACCTTC. The chain couples TRBV5-1 to TRBJ1-2; 10 bases fit TRBD1. Germline values: CDR1 SGHRS, CDR2 YFSETQ. This CDR3 has 20 residues. The V and J ends lost 1 base and 3 bases, in that order; junction bases with no gene match: 18.